This TCR beta chain was identified during a study of blood T cell repertoires in COVID-19. This clone was detected only once. The J segment lost 7 bases and the V segment lost 6 bases, leaving 6 bases of the junction unmatched. The CDR3 totals 14 residues. CDR1 and CDR2 (germline): MNHEY, SMNVEV (reference sequence). Profiling relied on immunoSEQ multiplex PCR, and the TCRdb table lists in-frame clones only, not all of them. The sample holds about 26,000 clones, approximately 92% seen once. Sequenced material: peripheral blood. V is TRBV27 and J is TRBJ2-7; 13 nucleotides match TRBD2. This receptor was obtained from a human donor in a cohort sampled during active COVID-19. The CDR3 coding sequence is TGTGCCAGCAGGCTACTAGCGGGAGGGCCGGAGCAGTACTTC. It is translated as CASRLLAGGPEQYF.